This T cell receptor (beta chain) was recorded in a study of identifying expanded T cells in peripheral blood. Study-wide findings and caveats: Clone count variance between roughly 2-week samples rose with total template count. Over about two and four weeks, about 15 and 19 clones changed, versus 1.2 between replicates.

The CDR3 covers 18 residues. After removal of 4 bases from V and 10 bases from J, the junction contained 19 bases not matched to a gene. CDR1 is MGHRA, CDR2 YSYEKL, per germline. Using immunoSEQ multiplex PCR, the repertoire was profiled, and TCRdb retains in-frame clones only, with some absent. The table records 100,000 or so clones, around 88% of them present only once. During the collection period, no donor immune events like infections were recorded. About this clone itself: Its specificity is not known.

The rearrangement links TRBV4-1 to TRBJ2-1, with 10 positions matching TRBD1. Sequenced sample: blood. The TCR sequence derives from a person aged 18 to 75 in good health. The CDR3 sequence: CASSLRQGATRSRGEQFF. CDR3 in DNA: TGCGCCAGCAGCCTCCGACAGGGGGCGACTCGGTCTCGTGGGGAGCAGTTCTTC.